The sequence of this TCR beta chain was determined in a study of T cell responses to AZD1222 COVID-19 vaccine. Whole-study results and caveats: Donors were mostly white British, more females; clonal diversity possibly underestimated. Rises in breadth and depth of Spike-specific TCRs came after two AZD1222 doses. Along spike, vaccine-associated CD4 TCRs were found throughout, with dominance at 160-218 and 743-854.

On this clone: What it recognizes is unknown.

The assay was immunoSEQ multiplex PCR, and TCRdb's table has in-frame clones only and misses some. The sample lists some 120,000 clones; roughly nine tenths were seen once. The sequence derives from an adult in good health. The specimen comprised peripheral blood, sampled on day 0 of AZD1222 vaccination.

CDR3 region: CANPDSYEQYF. In DNA form, the CDR3 reads TGCGCCAACCCCGACAGCTACGAGCAGTACTTC. The J gene is TRBJ2-7, the V gene TRBV10-1, with D perhaps TRBD1 (5 bases). Germline V gives CDR1 WNHNN, CDR2 SYGVQD (reference sequence). The length of the CDR3 is 11 residues. With 10 bases removed from V and 3 bases from J, the gap between germline ends came to 10 bases.